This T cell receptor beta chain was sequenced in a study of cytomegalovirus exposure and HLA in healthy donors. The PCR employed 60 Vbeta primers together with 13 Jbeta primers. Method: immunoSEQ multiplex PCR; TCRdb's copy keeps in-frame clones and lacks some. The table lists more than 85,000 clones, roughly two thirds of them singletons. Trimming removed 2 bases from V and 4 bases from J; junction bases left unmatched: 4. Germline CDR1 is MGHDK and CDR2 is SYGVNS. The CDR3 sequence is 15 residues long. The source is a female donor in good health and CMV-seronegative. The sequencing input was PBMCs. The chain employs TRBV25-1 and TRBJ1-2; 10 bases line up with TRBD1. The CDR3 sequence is CASSEDRGLIYGYTF. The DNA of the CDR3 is TGTGCCAGCAGTGAAGACAGGGGGCTTATCTATGGCTACACCTTC.